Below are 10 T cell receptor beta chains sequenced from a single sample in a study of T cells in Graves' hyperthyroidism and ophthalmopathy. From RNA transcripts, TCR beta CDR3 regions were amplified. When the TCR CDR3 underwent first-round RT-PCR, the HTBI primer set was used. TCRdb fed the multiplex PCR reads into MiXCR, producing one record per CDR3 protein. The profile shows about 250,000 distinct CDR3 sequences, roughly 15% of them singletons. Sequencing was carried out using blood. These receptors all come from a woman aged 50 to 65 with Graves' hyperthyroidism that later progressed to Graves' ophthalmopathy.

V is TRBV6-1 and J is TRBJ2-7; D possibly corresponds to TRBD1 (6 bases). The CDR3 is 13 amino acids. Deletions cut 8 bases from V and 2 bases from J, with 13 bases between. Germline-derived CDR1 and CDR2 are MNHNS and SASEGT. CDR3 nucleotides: TGTGCCAGCGGGGGCACCCGGACCTACGAGCAGTACTTC. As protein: CASGGTRTYEQYF.

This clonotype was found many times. The CDR3 protein is CASSRETVYNEQFF. The CDR3 nucleotides read TGTGCCAGCAGTAGAGAGACAGTTTACAATGAGCAGTTCTTC. The V and J genes are TRBV5-5 and TRBJ2-1; maybe TRBD1 (5 bases). V lost 5 bases and J 4 bases, leaving 13 bases between the germline ends. The CDR3 has 14 residues. Germline CDR1 and CDR2: SGHKS and YYEKEE (reference sequence).

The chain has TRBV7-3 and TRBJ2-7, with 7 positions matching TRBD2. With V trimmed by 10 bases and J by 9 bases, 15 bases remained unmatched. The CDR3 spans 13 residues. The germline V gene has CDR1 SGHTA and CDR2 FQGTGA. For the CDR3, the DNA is TGTGCCAACAGTTCTAGCGGCCTCTCCCCGCAGTACTTC. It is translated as CANSSSGLSPQYF.

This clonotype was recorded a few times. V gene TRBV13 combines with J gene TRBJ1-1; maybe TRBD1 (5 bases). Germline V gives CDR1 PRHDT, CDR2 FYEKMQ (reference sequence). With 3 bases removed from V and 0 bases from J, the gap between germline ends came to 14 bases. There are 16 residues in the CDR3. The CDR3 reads CASSFDGGRMNTEAFF. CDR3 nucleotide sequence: TGTGCCAGCAGCTTTGATGGGGGGAGAATGAACACTGAAGCTTTCTTT.

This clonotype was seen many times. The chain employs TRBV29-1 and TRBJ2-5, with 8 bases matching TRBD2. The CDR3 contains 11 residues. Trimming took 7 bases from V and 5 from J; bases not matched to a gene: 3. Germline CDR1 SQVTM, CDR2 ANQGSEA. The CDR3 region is CSAGGWETQYF. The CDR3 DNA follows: TGCAGCGCGGGGGGGTGGGAGACCCAGTACTTC. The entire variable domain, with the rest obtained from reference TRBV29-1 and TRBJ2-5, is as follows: SAVISQKPSRDICQRGTSLTIQCQVDSQVTMMFWYRQQPGQSLTLIATANQGSEATYESGFVIDKFPISRPNLTFSTLTVSNMSPEDSSIYLCSAGGWETQYFGPGTRLLVL.

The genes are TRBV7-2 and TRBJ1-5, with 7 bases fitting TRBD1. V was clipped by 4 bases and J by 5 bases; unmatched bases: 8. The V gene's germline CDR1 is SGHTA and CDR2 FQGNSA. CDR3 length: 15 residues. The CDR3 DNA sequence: TGTGCCAGCAGCTCCCCCGCCGGGACAGATCAGCCCCAGCATTTT. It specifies CASSSPAGTDQPQHF. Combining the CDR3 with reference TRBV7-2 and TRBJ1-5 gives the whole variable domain GAGVSQSPSNKVTEKGKDVELRCDPISGHTALYWYRQSLGQGLEFLIYFQGNSAPDKSGLPSDRFSAERTGGSVSTLTIQRTQQEDSAVYLCASSSPAGTDQPQHFGDGTRLSIL.

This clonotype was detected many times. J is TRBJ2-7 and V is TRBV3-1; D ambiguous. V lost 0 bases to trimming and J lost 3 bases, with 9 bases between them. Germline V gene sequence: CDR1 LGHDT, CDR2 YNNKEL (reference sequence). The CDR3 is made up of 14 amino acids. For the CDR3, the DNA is TGTGCCAGCAGCCAAGAAGGGCGGAACTACGAGCAGTACTTC. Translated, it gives CASSQEGRNYEQYF.

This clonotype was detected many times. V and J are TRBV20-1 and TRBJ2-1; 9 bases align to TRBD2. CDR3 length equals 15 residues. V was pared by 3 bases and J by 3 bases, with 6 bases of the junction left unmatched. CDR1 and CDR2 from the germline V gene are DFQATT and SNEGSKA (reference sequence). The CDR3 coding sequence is TGCAGTGCTAGTAGGACTAGCGAGGACTACAATGAGCAGTTCTTC. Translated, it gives CSASRTSEDYNEQFF.

The CDR3 nucleotides are TGTGCCAGCAGGTCGCAGAACACTGAAGCTTTCTTT. Amino acid sequence: CASRSQNTEAFF. The gene calls are TRBV28 and TRBJ1-1; D gene unclear. Deletions cut 6 bases from V and 1 base from J, with 6 bases between. CDR3 length equals 12 residues. Looked up from germline, CDR1 is MDHEN and CDR2 is SYDVKM.

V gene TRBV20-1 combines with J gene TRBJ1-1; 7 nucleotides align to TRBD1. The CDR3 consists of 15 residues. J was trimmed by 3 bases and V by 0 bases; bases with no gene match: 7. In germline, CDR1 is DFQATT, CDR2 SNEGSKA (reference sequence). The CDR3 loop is CSARDRRDSYTEAFF. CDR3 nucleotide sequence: TGCAGTGCTAGAGATCGACGGGACAGCTACACTGAAGCTTTCTTT.